Listed here are 16 T cell receptor beta chains from one sample, sequenced in a study of T cell clonality in common variable immunodeficiency. Study-level points and caveats: In common variable immunodeficiency, TCR beta chains reportedly carried fewer deletions and N-nucleotide insertions.

Which antigens these TCRs recognize remains unknown. Assay: immunoSEQ multiplex PCR; the TCRdb copy retains only in-frame clones and omits some. Sampling found 15,000 to 25,000 clones, none seen once. Specimen: peripheral blood mononuclear cells. These receptors originate from a human donor with common variable immunodeficiency.

On this clone: Read coverage stops 3 residues before the CDR3 terminus; the germline J gene supplies the remainder. This chain connects TRBV7-9 to TRBJ2-7; D perhaps matches TRBD2 (5 bases). Trimming took off 3 bases at V and 4 bases at J, with 13 bases between the two ends. CDR3 size: 14 residues. CDR1 and CDR2 (germline): SEHNR, FQNEAQ (reference sequence). The sequenced part of the CDR3 DNA is TGTGCCAGCAGCTTTCCTCGGGGTACTTACGAG. Its translation is CASSFPRGTYE. The whole CDR3 protein is CASSFPRGTYEQYF.

This clone was found a few times. The CDR3 is cut off 3 residues early in the read; its end comes from the germline J gene. This chain uses TRBV6-2 or TRBV6-3 with TRBJ2-7; TRBD2 aligns across 10 bases. Germline values: CDR1 MNHEY, CDR2 SVGEGT. J lost 5 bases, V lost 3 bases, and 7 bases had no gene match. This CDR3 is 15 amino acids long. The sequenced part of the CDR3 DNA is TGTGCCAGCAGTTATAGTAGCACTAGCGGGAACGAG. Amino acids: CASSYSSTSGNE. The complete CDR3 sequence is CASSYSSTSGNEQYF.

A remark on this clone: The missing CDR3 end, 3 residues past where the read stops, is filled in from the germline J gene. J is TRBJ2-1 and V is TRBV19; 8 bases fit TRBD2. V shed 3 bases, J shed 4 bases, and the junction held 5 bases outside the gene matches. CDR1 is LNHDA, CDR2 SQIVND, per germline (reference sequence). The CDR3 sequence is 15 residues long. The CDR3 DNA, read in part, is TGTGCCAGTAGTATTCGGCGGGAGGAATACAATGAG. It codes for CASSIRREEYNE. The full CDR3 sequence reads CASSIRREEYNEQFF.

This clone came up many times. The read is 3 residues too short to cover the CDR3 end, so that end is filled in from the germline J gene. The chain is built from TRBV4-1 and TRBJ2-1; 10 bases are shared with TRBD2. CDR3 length: 18 residues. Germline CDR1 is MGHRA and CDR2 is YSYEKL. The V gene end was trimmed by 4 bases and the J gene end by 4 bases; junction bases not matched to a gene: 13. The CDR3 protein is CASSPHILRTSGYNEQFF. The DNA read from the CDR3 is TGCGCCAGCAGCCCACACATACTTCGGACTAGCGGTTACAATGAG.

On this clone: The CDR3 extends 3 residues past the end of the read, so its final part is completed from the germline J gene. V and J are TRBV19 and TRBJ2-7; 9 bases are a match to TRBD2. Germline loops: CDR1 LNHDA, CDR2 SQIVND (reference sequence). V gave up 5 bases and J gave up 0 bases; unmatched junction bases: 5. This CDR3 has 15 amino acids. CDR3 amino acids: CASSFSGGLSYEQYF. CDR3 DNA (partial): TGTGCCAGTAGTTTTAGCGGGGGACTCTCCTACGAG.

This clone appeared a few times. The CDR3 extends 3 residues past the end of the read, so its final part is completed from the germline J gene. The V call is TRBV30, the J call TRBJ1-6; perhaps TRBD1 as D (6 bases). Per germline, CDR1 GTSNPN and CDR2 SVGIG (reference sequence). V lost 0 bases, J lost 6 bases, and 9 bases lay in between. The CDR3 spans 14 residues. The sequenced CDR3 bases are TGTGCCTGGAGTGTTGAGGGGGTTAATTCACCC. The encoded protein is CAWSVEGVNSP. Given in full, the CDR3 is CAWSVEGVNSPLHF.

This clone has just a few counts. The read falls 3 residues short of the CDR3 end, and the missing part is taken from the germline J gene. V and J are TRBV19 and TRBJ2-1; 10 nucleotides align to TRBD2. The CDR3 contains 16 residues. V trimming: 1 base; J trimming: 5 bases; junction bases outside the gene matches: 5. Germline V CDR1 and CDR2: LNHDA, SQIVND (reference sequence). CDR3 residues: CASSIVWTSGNNEQFF. The covered CDR3 bases are TGTGCCAGTAGTATAGTGTGGACTAGCGGTAACAATGAG.

This clone was found a few times. The read ends 3 residues before the CDR3 terminus; that terminus is restored from the germline J gene. The J gene is TRBJ1-1, the V gene TRBV6-2 or TRBV6-3, with D hard to call. V was clipped by 2 bases and J by 6 bases, with 13 bases between them. The germline V gene has CDR1 MNHEY and CDR2 SVGEGT. The CDR3 totals 14 residues. CDR3 bases read: TGTGCCAGCAGTTACAATGTCTGGGCCCCTGAA. Translated: CASSYNVWAPE. The CDR3 in full is CASSYNVWAPEAFF.

This clone was seen at least ten times. The CDR3 extends 3 residues past the end of the read, so its final part is completed from the germline J gene. The gene calls are TRBV20-1 and TRBJ2-7; D not certain. Looked up from germline, CDR1 is DFQATT and CDR2 is SNEGSKA (reference sequence). The CDR3 sequence is 13 residues long. Trimming left V 0 bases short and J 0 bases short, with 6 bases between. The sequenced part of the CDR3 DNA is TGCAGTGCTAGAGACAGAAACTCCTACGAG. Translation: CSARDRNSYE. The whole CDR3 reads CSARDRNSYEQYF.

Remarks on this clone: The observed sequence ends 3 residues before the CDR3 terminus, with the missing tail filled in from the germline J gene. The chain couples TRBV6-2 or TRBV6-3 to TRBJ2-3; 9 positions agree with TRBD1. Unmatched junction bases numbered 7, after V lost 0 bases and J lost 3 bases. Germline V lookup: CDR1 MNHEY, CDR2 SVGEGT. The CDR3 has 17 amino acids. The CDR3 is CASSYSRNRGQTDTQYF. Partial CDR3 DNA: TGTGCCAGCAGTTACTCCCGTAACAGGGGGCAGACAGATACG.

A word on this clone: The read ends 3 residues shy of where the CDR3 ends; the end is completed using the germline J gene. The rearrangement joins TRBV19 to TRBJ2-7; D might be TRBD1 (6 bases). Trimming took off 1 base at V and 4 bases at J, with 14 bases between the two ends. The CDR3 contains 15 residues. CDR1 LNHDA and CDR2 SQIVND come from the germline V gene (reference sequence). The sequenced part of the CDR3 DNA is TGTGCCAGTAGTATAGTCTGGGGGCGTAAGTACGAG. This translates into CASSIVWGRKYE. The whole CDR3 is CASSIVWGRKYEQYF.

This clone was counted a few times. CDR3 sequence: CASSDNPRVEKLFF. The DNA read from the CDR3 is TGTGCCAGCAGTGACAACCCACGGGTTGAAAAA. The gene calls are TRBV2 and TRBJ1-4; D is unclear. The CDR3 goes on 3 residues after the read ends, and that part is filled in from the germline J gene. V lost 3 bases and J lost 7, with 12 bases in between. Germline assignment: CDR1 SNHLY and CDR2 FYNNEI. The CDR3 runs to 14 residues.

This clone was detected only a few times. Sequencing ends 3 residues short of the CDR3 end; the germline J gene provides the rest. The V gene is TRBV2, the J gene TRBJ2-1; no clear D gene. Germline-derived CDR1 and CDR2 are SNHLY and FYNNEI. The CDR3 has 12 amino acids. V dropped 0 bases and J dropped 8 bases, with 5 bases sitting between them. The CDR3 bases that were read are TGTGCCAGCAGTGAAGCGCGTTATGAG. The encoded protein is CASSEARYE. The entire CDR3 is CASSEARYEQFF.

This clone was recorded a few times. The sequenced fragment ends 3 residues before the CDR3 boundary, so the rest is inferred from the germline J gene. The chain recombines TRBV19 with TRBJ1-5; D is unresolved. V lost 3 bases, J lost 0 bases, and 6 bases lay in between. CDR3 length: 14 amino acids. Germline loops: CDR1 LNHDA, CDR2 SQIVND (reference sequence). The CDR3 sequence is CASSMLSSNQPQHF. The sequenced CDR3 bases are TGTGCCAGTAGTATGCTAAGTAGCAATCAGCCC.

The sequenced part of the CDR3 DNA is TGTGCCAGCCATGGGGGGGCCGGAGAGACC. Translating gives CASHGGAGET. From start to end, the CDR3 is CASHGGAGETQYF. The rearrangement uses TRBV30 and TRBJ2-5; D possibly corresponds to TRBD2 (7 bases). The CDR3 extends 3 residues past the end of the read, so its final part is completed from the germline J gene. This CDR3 spans 13 amino acids. Trimming took off 8 bases at V and 4 bases at J, with 17 bases between the two ends. The germline CDR1 and CDR2 sequences are GTSNPN and SVGIG (reference sequence).

This clone showed up many times. The read halts 3 residues ahead of the CDR3 end, with the missing end drawn from the germline J gene. The V call is TRBV19, the J call TRBJ2-3; D might be TRBD1 (6 bases). V gave up 3 bases and J gave up 1 base, with 17 bases separating them. CDR1 is LNHDA, CDR2 SQIVND, per germline (reference sequence). The CDR3 spans 17 residues. The covered CDR3 bases are TGTGCCAGTAGTATTCCCAACAGGGTATACCGCACAGATACG. Encoded protein: CASSIPNRVYRTDT. The full-length CDR3 reads as CASSIPNRVYRTDTQYF.